This TCR beta chain derives from a study of cytomegalovirus exposure and HLA in healthy donors. Study-wide background: Within an early data release were tens of millions of unique TCRs drawn from HLA-typed donors.

Primers: 60 Vbeta forward and 13 Jbeta reverse. TCRdb keeps only in-frame clones here, not all; method: immunoSEQ multiplex PCR. This sample has 100,000 to 150,000 clones, with approximately 72% found just once. The V and J ends lost 3 bases and 4 bases respectively, with 7 bases between them. The CDR3 has 12 residues. Germline CDR1 reads LGHNT; CDR2 reads FRNRAP. On this clone: What it binds is unknown.

Whole-study results and caveats: Upon later analysis, HLA-associated TCR beta chains proved more clonally expanded than other, equally common chains. Most TCR beta V segments were productive about 90% or about 30% of the time in an earlier analysis.

J is TRBJ2-7 and V is TRBV12-5; D uncertain. The sequenced sample consisted of PBMCs. This sequence originates from a human donor in good health. The CDR3 region has the DNA TGTGCTAGTGGTTTCGGTTTTTACGAGCAGTACTTC. Its protein product is CASGFGFYEQYF. The entire variable domain, with the rest obtained from reference TRBV12-5 and TRBJ2-7, is as follows: DARVTQTPRHKVTEMGQEVTMRCQPILGHNTVFWYRQTMMQGLELLAYFRNRAPLDDSGMPKDRFSAEMPDATLATLKIQPSEPRDSAVYFCASGFGFYEQYFGPGTRLTVT.